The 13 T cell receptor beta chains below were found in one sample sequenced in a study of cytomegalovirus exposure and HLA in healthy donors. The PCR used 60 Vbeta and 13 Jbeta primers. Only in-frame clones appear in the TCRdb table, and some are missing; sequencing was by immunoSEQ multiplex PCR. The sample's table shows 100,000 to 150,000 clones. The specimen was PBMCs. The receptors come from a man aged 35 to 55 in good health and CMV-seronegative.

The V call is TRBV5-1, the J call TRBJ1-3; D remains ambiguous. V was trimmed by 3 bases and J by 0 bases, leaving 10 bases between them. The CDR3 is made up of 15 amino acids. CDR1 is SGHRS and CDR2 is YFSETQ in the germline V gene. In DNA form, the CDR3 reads TGCGCCAGCAGCTCGCAGGCGAACTCTGGAAACACCATATATTTT. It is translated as CASSSQANSGNTIYF.

CDR3 nucleotide sequence: TGTGCCAGCAGTACAGGGGGCGCGTCTTCGGATGAGCAGTTCTTC. Its protein product is CASSTGGASSDEQFF. The chain joins TRBV28 to TRBJ2-1, with 9 bases identical to TRBD1. This CDR3 has 15 amino acids. V lost 5 bases, J lost 8 bases, and 10 bases stayed unmatched. Germline CDR1 MDHEN, CDR2 SYDVKM.

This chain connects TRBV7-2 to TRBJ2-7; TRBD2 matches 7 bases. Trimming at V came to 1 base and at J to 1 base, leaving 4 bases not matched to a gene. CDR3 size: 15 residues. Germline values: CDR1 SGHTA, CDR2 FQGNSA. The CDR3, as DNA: TGTGCCAGCAGCTTAGGGGGGGGGAGGTCCTACGAGCAGTACTTC. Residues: CASSLGGGRSYEQYF. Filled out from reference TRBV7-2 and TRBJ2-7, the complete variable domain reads GAGVSQSPSNKVTEKGKDVELRCDPISGHTALYWYRQSLGQGLEFLIYFQGNSAPDKSGLPSDRFSAERTGGSVSTLTIQRTQQEDSAVYLCASSLGGGRSYEQYFGPGTRLTVT.

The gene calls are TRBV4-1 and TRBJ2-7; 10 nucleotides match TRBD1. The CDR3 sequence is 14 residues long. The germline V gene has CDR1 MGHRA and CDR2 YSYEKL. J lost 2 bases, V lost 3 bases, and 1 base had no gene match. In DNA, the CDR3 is TGCGCCAGCAGCCATGACAGGGGGCCCTACGAGCAGTACTTC. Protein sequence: CASSHDRGPYEQYF.

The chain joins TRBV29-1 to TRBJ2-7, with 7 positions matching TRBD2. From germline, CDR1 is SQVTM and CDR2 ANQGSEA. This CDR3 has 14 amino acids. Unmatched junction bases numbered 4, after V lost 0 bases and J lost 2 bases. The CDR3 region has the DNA TGCAGCGTTGAAGAAGGAGCGGGGCCCTACGAGCAGTACTTC. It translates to CSVEEGAGPYEQYF.

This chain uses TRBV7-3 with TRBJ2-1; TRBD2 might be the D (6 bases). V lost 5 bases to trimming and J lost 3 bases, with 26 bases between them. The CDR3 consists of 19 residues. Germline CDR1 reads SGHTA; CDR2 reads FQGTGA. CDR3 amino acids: CASSPRIAADPHYYNEQFF. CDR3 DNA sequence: TGTGCCAGCAGCCCAAGGATAGCGGCTGACCCCCACTACTACAATGAGCAGTTCTTC.

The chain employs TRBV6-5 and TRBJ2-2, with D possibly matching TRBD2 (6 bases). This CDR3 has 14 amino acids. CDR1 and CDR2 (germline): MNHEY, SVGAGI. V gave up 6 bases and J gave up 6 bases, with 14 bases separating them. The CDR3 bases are TGTGCCAGCAGGCAGGGACTCTCCCCCGGGGAGCTGTTTTTT. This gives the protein CASRQGLSPGELFF.

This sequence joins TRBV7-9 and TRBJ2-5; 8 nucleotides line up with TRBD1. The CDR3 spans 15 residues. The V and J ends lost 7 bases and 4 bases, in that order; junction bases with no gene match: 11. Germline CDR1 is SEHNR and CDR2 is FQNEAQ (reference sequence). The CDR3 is CASNQGAGDVETQYF. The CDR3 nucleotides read TGTGCCAGCAACCAGGGGGCAGGGGATGTAGAGACCCAGTACTTC.

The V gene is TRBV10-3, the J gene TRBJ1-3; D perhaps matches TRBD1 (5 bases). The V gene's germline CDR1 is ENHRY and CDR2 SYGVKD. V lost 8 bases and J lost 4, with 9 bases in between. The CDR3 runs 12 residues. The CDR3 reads CAISGSGNTIYF. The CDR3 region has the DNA TGTGCCATCTCAGGGTCAGGAAACACCATATATTTT.

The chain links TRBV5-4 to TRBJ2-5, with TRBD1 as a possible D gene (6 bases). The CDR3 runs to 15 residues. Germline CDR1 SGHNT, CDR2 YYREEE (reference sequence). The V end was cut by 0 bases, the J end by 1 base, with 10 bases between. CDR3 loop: CASSLVGTTQETQYF. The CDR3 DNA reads TGTGCCAGCAGCTTGGTTGGGACAACCCAAGAGACCCAGTACTTC.

The CDR3, as DNA: TGTGCCAGCAGTACTCCCGGGACAGGGGCCTACGAGCAGTACTTC. It is translated as CASSTPGTGAYEQYF. The V call is TRBV27, the J call TRBJ2-7, with 10 bases identical to TRBD1. The CDR3 sequence is 15 residues long. Germline lookup yields CDR1 MNHEY and CDR2 SMNVEV (reference sequence). V dropped 5 bases and J dropped 2; count of bases not matched to a gene: 6.

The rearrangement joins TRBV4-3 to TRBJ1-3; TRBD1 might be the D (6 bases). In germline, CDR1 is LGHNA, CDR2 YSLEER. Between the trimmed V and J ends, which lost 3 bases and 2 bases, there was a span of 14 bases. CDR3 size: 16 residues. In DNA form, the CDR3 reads TGCGCCAGCAGCCATTCACAGGGAAAGGCTGGAAACACCATATATTTT. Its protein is CASSHSQGKAGNTIYF.

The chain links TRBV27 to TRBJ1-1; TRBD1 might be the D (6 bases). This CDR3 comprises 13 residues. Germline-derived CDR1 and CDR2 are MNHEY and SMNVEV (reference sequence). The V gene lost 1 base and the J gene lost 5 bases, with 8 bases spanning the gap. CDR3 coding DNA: TGTGCCAGCAGTTTATGGCAGGGGACTGAAGCTTTCTTT. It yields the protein CASSLWQGTEAFF.